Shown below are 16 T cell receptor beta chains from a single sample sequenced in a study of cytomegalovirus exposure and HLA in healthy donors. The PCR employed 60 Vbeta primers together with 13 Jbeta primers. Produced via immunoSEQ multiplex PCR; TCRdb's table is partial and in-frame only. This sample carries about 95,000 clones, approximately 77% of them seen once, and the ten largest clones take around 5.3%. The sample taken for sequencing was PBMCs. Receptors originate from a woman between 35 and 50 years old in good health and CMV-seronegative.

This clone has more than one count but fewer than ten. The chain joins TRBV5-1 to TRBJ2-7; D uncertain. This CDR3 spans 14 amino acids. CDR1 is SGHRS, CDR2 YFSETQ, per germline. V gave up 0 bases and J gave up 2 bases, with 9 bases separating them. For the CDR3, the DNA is TGCGCCAGCAGCTTGGACCCAGCGACCTACGAGCAGTACTTC. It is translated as CASSLDPATYEQYF.

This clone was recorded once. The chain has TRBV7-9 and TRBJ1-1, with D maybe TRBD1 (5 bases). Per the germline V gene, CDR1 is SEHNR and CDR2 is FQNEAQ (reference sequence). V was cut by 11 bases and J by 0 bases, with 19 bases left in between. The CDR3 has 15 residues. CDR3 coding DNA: TGTGCCTCTTTGGGGGGTATGATGATGAACACTGAAGCTTTCTTT. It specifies CASLGGMMMNTEAFF.

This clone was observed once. In nucleotides, the CDR3 is TGTGCCAGCAGCGTAGGACATGGAAACACCATATATTTT. The encoded protein is CASSVGHGNTIYF. The chain has TRBV9 and TRBJ1-3; D not certain. The CDR3 spans 13 residues. Trimming pared 0 bases from V and 3 bases from J, leaving 4 bases between. Germline assignment: CDR1 SGDLS and CDR2 YYNGEE.

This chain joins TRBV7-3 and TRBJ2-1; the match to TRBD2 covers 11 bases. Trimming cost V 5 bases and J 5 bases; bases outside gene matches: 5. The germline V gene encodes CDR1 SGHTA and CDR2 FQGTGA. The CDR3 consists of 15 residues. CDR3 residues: CASSIPGLADNEQFF. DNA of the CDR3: TGTGCCAGCAGCATACCGGGACTAGCGGACAATGAGCAGTTCTTC.

The CDR3 DNA follows: TGTGCCAGCAGTTCCGGGTTCGGAGCTTTCTTT. As protein: CASSSGFGAFF. J is TRBJ1-1 and V is TRBV27; no clear D gene. The ends were cut back, 4 bases at V and 10 bases at J, with 10 bases in the middle. The CDR3 spans 11 residues. Germline lookup yields CDR1 MNHEY and CDR2 SMNVEV (reference sequence).

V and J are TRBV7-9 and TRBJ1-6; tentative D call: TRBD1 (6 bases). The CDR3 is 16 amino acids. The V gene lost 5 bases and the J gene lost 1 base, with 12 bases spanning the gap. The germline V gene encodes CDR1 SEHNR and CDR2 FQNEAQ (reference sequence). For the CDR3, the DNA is TGTGCCAGCAGCCAACAGGGATTGTCCTATAATTCACCCCTCCACTTT. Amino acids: CASSQQGLSYNSPLHF.

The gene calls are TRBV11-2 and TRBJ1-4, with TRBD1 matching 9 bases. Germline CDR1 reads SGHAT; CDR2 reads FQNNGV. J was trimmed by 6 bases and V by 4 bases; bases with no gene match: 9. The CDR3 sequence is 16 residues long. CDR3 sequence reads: CASSSQPGTGHEKLFF. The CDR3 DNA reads TGTGCCAGCAGCTCTCAACCCGGGACAGGGCATGAAAAACTGTTTTTT.

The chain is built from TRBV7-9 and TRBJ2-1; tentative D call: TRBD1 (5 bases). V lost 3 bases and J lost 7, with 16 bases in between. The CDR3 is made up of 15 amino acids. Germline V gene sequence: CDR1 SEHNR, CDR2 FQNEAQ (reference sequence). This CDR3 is CASSFSLRGWNEQFF. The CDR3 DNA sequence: TGTGCCAGCAGCTTCAGTCTTAGGGGTTGGAATGAGCAGTTCTTC.

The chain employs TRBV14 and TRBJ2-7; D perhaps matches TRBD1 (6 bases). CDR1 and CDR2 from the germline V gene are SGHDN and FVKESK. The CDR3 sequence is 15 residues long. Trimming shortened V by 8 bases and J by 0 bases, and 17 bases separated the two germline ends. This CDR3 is CASSRFRGNSYEQYF. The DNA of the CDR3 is TGTGCCAGCTCCCGATTCAGGGGCAACTCCTACGAGCAGTACTTC.

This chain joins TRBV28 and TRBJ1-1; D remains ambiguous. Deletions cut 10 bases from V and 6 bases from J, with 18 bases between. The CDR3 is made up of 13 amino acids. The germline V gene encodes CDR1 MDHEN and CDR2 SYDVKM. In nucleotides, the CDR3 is TGTGCCACCAATGAACGATCCGGGGCTGAAGCTTTCTTT. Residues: CATNERSGAEAFF.

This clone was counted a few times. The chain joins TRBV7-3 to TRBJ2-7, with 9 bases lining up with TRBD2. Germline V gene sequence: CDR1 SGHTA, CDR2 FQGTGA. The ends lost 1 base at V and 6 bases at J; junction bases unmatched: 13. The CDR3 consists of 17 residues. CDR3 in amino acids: CASSLIPRLAVYIEQYF. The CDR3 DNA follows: TGTGCCAGCAGCTTAATCCCTAGACTAGCGGTCTATATCGAGCAGTACTTC.

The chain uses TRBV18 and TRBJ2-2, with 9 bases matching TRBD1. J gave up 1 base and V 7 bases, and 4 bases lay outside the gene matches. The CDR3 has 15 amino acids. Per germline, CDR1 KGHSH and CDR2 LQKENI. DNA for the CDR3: TGTGCCAGCTATCAGGACAGGGGGAACACCGGGGAGCTGTTTTTT. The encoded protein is CASYQDRGNTGELFF.

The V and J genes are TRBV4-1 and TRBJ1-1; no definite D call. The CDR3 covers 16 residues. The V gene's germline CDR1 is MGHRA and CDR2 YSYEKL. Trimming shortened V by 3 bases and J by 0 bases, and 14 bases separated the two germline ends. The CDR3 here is CASSQSAAVMNTEAFF. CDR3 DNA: TGCGCCAGCAGCCAGTCTGCGGCAGTCATGAACACTGAAGCTTTCTTT.

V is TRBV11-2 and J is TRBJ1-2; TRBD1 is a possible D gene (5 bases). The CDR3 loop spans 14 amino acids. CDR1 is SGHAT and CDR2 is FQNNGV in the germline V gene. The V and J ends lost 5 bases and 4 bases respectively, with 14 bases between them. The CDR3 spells CASSLGVDSYGYTF. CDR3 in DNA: TGTGCCAGCAGCCTAGGGGTCGACAGCTATGGCTACACCTTC.

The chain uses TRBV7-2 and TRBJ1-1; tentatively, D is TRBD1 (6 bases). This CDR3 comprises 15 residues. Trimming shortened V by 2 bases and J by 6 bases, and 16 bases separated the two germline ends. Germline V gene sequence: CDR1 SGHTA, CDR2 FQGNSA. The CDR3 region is CASSLYQGNWAEAFF. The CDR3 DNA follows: TGTGCCAGCAGCTTATATCAGGGGAACTGGGCTGAAGCTTTCTTT.

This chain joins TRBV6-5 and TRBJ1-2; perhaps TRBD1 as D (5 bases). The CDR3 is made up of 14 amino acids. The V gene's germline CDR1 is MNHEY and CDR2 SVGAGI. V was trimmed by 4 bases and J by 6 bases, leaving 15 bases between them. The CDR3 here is CASSWLSGSDGYTF. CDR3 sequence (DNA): TGTGCCAGCAGTTGGCTCTCAGGGTCCGATGGCTACACCTTC.